Listed below are T cell receptor beta chains from one sample, sequenced in a study of identical twins. Each CDR3 protein is one row after TCRdb ran MiXCR on the 5' RACE reads. The sample lists more than 1.5 million distinct CDR3 sequences, 25% to 35% seen once, with roughly 0.3% in the top ten. The sample comprised cord blood. These TCRs come from a newborn girl in good health. Both conserved end residues are part of each CDR3. A D gene is named only where the DNA matches it firmly. Only part of the rows carry a size: once, few, many, or a class if the clone is expanded.

D	V	size	J	CDR3	DNA
TRBD1	TRBV2	many	TRBJ2-6	CASSPKGTVGANVLTF	TGTGCCAGCAGTCCAAAGGGGACAGTTGGGGCCAACGTCCTGACTTTC
.	TRBV20-1	.	TRBJ2-3	CSATRRGRSTDTQYF	TGCAGTGCTACGAGGCGGGGCCGTAGCACAGATACGCAGTATTTT
TRBD1	TRBV7-9	.	TRBJ1-2	CASRSILMTGSDYGYTF	TGTGCCAGCAGATCAATTCTGATGACAGGGAGCGACTATGGCTACACCTTC
.	TRBV30	.	TRBJ1-1	CAWSVHTGAFF	TGTGCCTGGAGTGTACACACTGGAGCTTTCTTT
.	TRBV20-1	.	TRBJ1-5	CSANIRDQPQHF	TGCAGTGCTAATATTCGGGATCAGCCCCAGCATTTT
.	TRBV7-2	.	TRBJ1-2	CASSLVALVGYGYTF	TGTGCCAGCAGCTTAGTCGCGTTGGTGGGCTATGGCTACACCTTC
.	TRBV9	few	TRBJ1-4	CASSVGAGATTNEKLFF	TGTGCCAGCAGCGTAGGGGCAGGGGCCACAACTAATGAAAAACTGTTTTTT
TRBD2	TRBV27	.	TRBJ2-7	CASSFREGVEQYF	TGTGCCAGCAGTTTCCGGGAGGGGGTTGAGCAGTACTTC
TRBD1	TRBV12-3/TRBV12-4	many	TRBJ1-2	CASSTLQGNYGYTF	TGTGCCAGCAGTACTCTACAGGGGAACTATGGCTACACCTTC
TRBD1	TRBV7-2	.	TRBJ2-7	CASSLRGDRDDEQYF	TGTGCCAGCAGCTTACGGGGGGACAGGGACGACGAGCAGTACTTC
TRBD2	TRBV2	.	TRBJ2-1	CASGLAGDYTGELFF	TGTGCCAGCGGACTAGCGGGGGACTACACCGGGGAGCTGTTCTTC
.	TRBV21-1	.	TRBJ1-2	CASSGSGQLNYGYTF	TGTGCCAGCAGCGGATCTGGACAGCTTAACTATGGCTACACCTTC
TRBD1	TRBV6-5	.	TRBJ1-4	CASSIQGQVNEKLFF	TGTGCCAGCAGCATACAGGGACAGGTGAATGAAAAACTGTTTTTT
.	TRBV5-1	many	TRBJ2-5	CASSFTDSLQETQYF	TGCGCCAGCAGCTTCACTGACAGTCTCCAAGAGACCCAGTACTTC
TRBD2	TRBV2	once	TRBJ2-7	CASSEYGTSANNEQYF	TGTGCCAGCAGTGAATATGGGACTAGCGCCAACAATGAGCAGTACTTC
TRBD2	TRBV2	.	TRBJ2-1	CASSEGAGLDPYNEQFF	TGTGCCAGCAGTGAAGGGGCCGGACTAGATCCCTACAATGAGCAGTTCTTC
.	TRBV27	.	TRBJ2-4	CASSYSGGGYGQYF	TGTGCCAGCAGTTACTCGGGCGGGGGCTACGGGCAGTACTTC
TRBD1	TRBV2	.	TRBJ2-1	CASLQGAGYNEQFF	TGTGCCAGCCTCCAGGGGGCGGGCTACAATGAGCAGTTCTTC
.	TRBV28	few	TRBJ2-5	CASSSGERETQYF	TGTGCCAGCAGTTCAGGGGAGCGGGAGACCCAGTACTTC
TRBD2	TRBV25-1	many	TRBJ2-1	CASSDSKSGGPNNEQFF	TGTGCCAGCAGTGATAGCAAGAGCGGGGGGCCGAACAATGAGCAGTTCTTC
.	TRBV12-3/TRBV12-4	.	TRBJ1-1	CASSLGKGMNTEAFF	TGTGCCAGCAGTTTAGGGAAGGGAATGAACACTGAAGCTTTCTTT